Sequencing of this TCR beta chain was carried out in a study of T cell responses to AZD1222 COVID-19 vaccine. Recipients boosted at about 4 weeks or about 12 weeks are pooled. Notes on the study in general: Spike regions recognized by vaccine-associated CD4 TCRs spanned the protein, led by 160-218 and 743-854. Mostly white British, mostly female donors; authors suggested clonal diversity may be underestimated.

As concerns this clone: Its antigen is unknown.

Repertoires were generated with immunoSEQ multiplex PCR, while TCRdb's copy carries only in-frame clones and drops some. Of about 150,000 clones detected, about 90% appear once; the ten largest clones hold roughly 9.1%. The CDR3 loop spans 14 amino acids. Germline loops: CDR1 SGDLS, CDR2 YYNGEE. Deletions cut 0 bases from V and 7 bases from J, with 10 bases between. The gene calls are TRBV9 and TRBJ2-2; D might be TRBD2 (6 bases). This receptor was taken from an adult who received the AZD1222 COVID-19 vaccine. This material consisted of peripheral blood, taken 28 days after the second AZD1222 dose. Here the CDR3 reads CASSVEGGVGELFF. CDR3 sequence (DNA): TGTGCCAGCAGCGTAGAAGGCGGGGTCGGGGAGCTGTTTTTT.